A single T cell receptor beta chain is shown here with its context. This CDR3 is built from 16 residues. Germline values: CDR1 GTSNPN, CDR2 SVGIG (reference sequence). These data come from a study of blood T cell repertoires in COVID-19. Study context: Sites in the United States, Italy and Spain provided acute and convalescent COVID-19 samples. T cells, B-cell-depleted T cells, or PBMCs supplied cDNA or gDNA.

TCRdb's copy holds only in-frame clones and misses some; the assay was immunoSEQ multiplex PCR. The table records roughly 70,000 clones, more than 70% of them present only once. J is TRBJ1-5 and V is TRBV30; 10 bases fit TRBD1. The receptor comes from a man between 65 and 85 years old with acute or convalescent COVID-19. What was sequenced was peripheral blood. The chain's CDR3 is CAFGQGVAIGNQPQHF. CDR3 nucleotides: TGTGCATTCGGACAGGGGGTAGCAATCGGCAATCAGCCCCAGCATTTT.